This T cell receptor (beta chain) was captured in a study of CD8+ T cells in alopecia areata (dated by TCRdb to the late 2010s). Describing the broader study: Treated patients were enrolled in an open-label pilot trial of oral tofacitinib at 5 to 10 mg twice daily for moderate-to-severe alopecia areata. Patients stayed on tofacitinib for 6 to 18 months and then had 6 months of follow-up off drug so that delayed response and recurrence could be assessed. Disease severity in treated patients was measured with the SALT score, which quantifies the percentage of affected scalp surface area. High-throughput TCRbeta sequencing was used to examine T cell clonal expansion in alopecia areata in both the C3H/HeJ mouse model and human patients. On the human side, TCRbeta sequencing was run on scalp tissue and on sorted CD4+ and CD8+ peripheral blood T cells from healthy controls and from alopecia areata patients with either patchy or totalis/universalis disease. Biopsies were taken from tofacitinib-treated patients at baseline and again at 4 and 24 weeks into treatment, and several of those patients also had a later scalp biopsy. Scalp clonality was compared across normal scalp (n=4), patchy alopecia areata scalp (n=8), and alopecia totalis/universalis scalp (n=8). RNA was obtained with the PAXgene miRNA kit for fixed scalp, the miRNeasy kit for PBMCs, and the RNeasy kit for mouse skin. TCRbeta CDR3 regions were amplified by immunoSEQ multiplex PCR using 35 Vbeta forward and 13 Jbeta reverse primers.

A note on this clone: Its cognate antigen has yet to be identified. It has no much larger one-base neighbor in the sample; base qualities were not kept.

Results the study describes overall, beyond this receptor: Tofacitinib significantly decreased scalp clonality and the number of expanded CD8+ clones among the top 100 scalp clones. Many expanded lesional clones were found to persist in scalp and blood during tofacitinib treatment, and relapse after treatment cessation may be partly explained by this persistence. The treated cohort was small, with a single nonresponder, so links between baseline CD8+ expansion and response need larger studies. Resident alphabeta T cells in normal human skin are also sequenced, complicating scalp TCR repertoire analysis, unlike mouse skin dominated by gammadelta T cells. Compared with normal scalp, lesional scalp, particularly in alopecia totalis/universalis, had higher clonality and more expanded CD8+ clones, which suggests antigenic drive. Shared TCR sequences between patients were less evident than in mice, which may be partly attributable to HLA diversity in the patient population.

Library generation was performed with the immunoSEQ multiplex PCR assay. For TCR sequencing, RNA was extracted from every sample and reverse transcribed into cDNA to serve as template. First-strand cDNA was synthesized with SuperScript III using a 2:1 mix of oligo-dT and random hexamers. A synthetic immune receptor repertoire was used to gauge amplification bias, and whatever bias remained was removed computationally. The authors processed their data as follows. Raw reads were preprocessed to remove errors, and CDR3 was defined by IMGT conventions from the conserved cysteine to phenylalanine. Clonality was calculated as 1 minus Shannon entropy normalized by log2 of the number of productive unique TCRs. Whether scalp clones were CD4 or CD8 was inferred by matching scalp TCRbeta sequences against CD4 and CD8 repertoires sorted from blood. The table comes from immuneACCESS by way of TCRdb, which keeps in-frame sequences with V and J called. Part of the clones is missing from these tables; in studies checked, under half for an unresolved V gene and the rest for unknown reasons. V and J calls and clone size are copied from that table; D and trimming were computed from the DNA. This sample is represented by approximately 210,000 clones; roughly 44% of them were singletons. The ten biggest clones cover over 2.5% of the sample.

The CDR3 starts with the cysteine, ends with the phenylalanine, and has 11 residues. Only the CDR3 DNA is retained, 33 bases long and in frame from the first base. The CDR1 and CDR2 encoded by the germline V gene (reference sequence) are SEHNR and FQNEAQ. V is shortened by 2 bases, J by 10 bases, and the region joining them spans 6 bases. The treatment or condition label, as the study defines it: oral pan-JAK inhibitor, 5-10 mg twice daily. Peripheral blood and lesional scalp punch biopsies were obtained from patients with alopecia areata. PBMCs were isolated by density centrifugation and stained for CD3, CD4 and CD8, and CD4+ and CD8+ T cells were sorted on a FACSAria.

The V gene is TRBV7-9 and the J gene is TRBJ2-1, with the D segment identity uncertain. This sample comprised CD4+ T cells sorted from blood, obtained at approximately week 36, from a patient treated with tofacitinib. This clonotype originated in a human donor with alopecia areata. The DNA sequence is given as TGTGCCAGCAGCTTAAGGGCAGAGCAGTTCTTC. Translated, this gives CASSLRAEQFF.